A selection of T cell receptor beta chains follows, all from one sample in a study of CD8+ T cells in alopecia areata. Profiling relied on immunoSEQ multiplex PCR, and the TCRdb table lists in-frame clones only, not all of them. Of 150,000 or so clones in the sample, 87% were seen once. The sample consisted of CD8+ T cells sorted from blood, taken at week 0. Source of these receptors: a human donor with alopecia areata. Both conserved end residues are part of each CDR3. Each record gives: D gene, CDR3 length, J gene, V gene, clone size, CDR3 DNA, CDR3 protein. The D gene is left open where the match is weak. For some rows the clone size is stated as once, few or many, or as a class when expanded; others skip it.

TRBD2,15,TRBJ2-1,TRBV7-7,-,TGTGCCAGCAGCTTAGAGTCTAGCGGGGGGAATGAGCAGTTCTTC,CASSLESSGGNEQFF
-,13,TRBJ2-5,TRBV7-9,once,TGTGCCAGCAGCTCCCCCGGGGAAGAGACCCAGTACTTC,CASSSPGEETQYF
-,16,TRBJ2-2,TRBV30,-,TGTGCCTGGAGTGTCCGGGCGACCATAAACACCGGGGAGCTGTTTTTT,CAWSVRATINTGELFF
-,13,TRBJ2-7,TRBV18,-,TGTGCCAGCTCTCTAGAGGCACCTCTGGAGCAGTACTTC,CASSLEAPLEQYF
-,13,TRBJ2-1,TRBV29-1,once,TGCAGCGTTGTGGTGGCCGTTCACCATGAGCAGTTCTTC,CSVVVAVHHEQFF
TRBD2,17,TRBJ2-1,TRBV5-1,few,TGCGCCAGCAGCCCAGAACTAGCGGGAGGAACCTACAATGAGCAGTTCTTC,CASSPELAGGTYNEQFF
TRBD1,17,TRBJ1-2,TRBV7-9,-,TGTGCCAGCAGCTCCCGTTTACAGGGGTGGATTAACTATGGCTACACCTTC,CASSSRLQGWINYGYTF
TRBD2,16,TRBJ2-2,TRBV14,-,TGTGCCAGCAGCCTGTGGACTAGCATGGACACCGGGGAGCTGTTTTTT,CASSLWTSMDTGELFF
-,15,TRBJ2-3,TRBV5-4,-,TGTGCCAGCAGCGAGGGGGATAGAGGCACAGATACGCAGTATTTT,CASSEGDRGTDTQYF
TRBD1,15,TRBJ2-1,TRBV11-1,-,TGTGCCAGCAGCACGTCCGGGACAGCATACAATGAGCAGTTCTTC,CASSTSGTAYNEQFF